This T cell receptor (beta chain) was identified in a study of CD8 T cells in Susac syndrome. RNA in amounts of roughly 0.5 to 1 ug was reverse transcribed with random hexamers. TCRdb ran MiXCR on the immunoSEQ multiplex PCR reads and lists one entry per CDR3 protein. The table includes more than 150,000 distinct CDR3 sequences, approximately 94% detected once. The germline V gene has CDR1 SNHLY and CDR2 FYNNEI. V was clipped by 6 bases and J by 6 bases, with 26 bases between them. This CDR3 is 17 amino acids long. This sequence originates from a human donor with Susac syndrome. The sample taken for sequencing was CD4+ T cells from PBMCs. The gene calls are TRBV2 and TRBJ1-2; D gene ambiguous. The CDR3 coding sequence is TGTGCCAGCAGCAGATCGGCCCCTCAGTCCCCTGTGGATGGCTACACCTTC. Translating it yields CASSRSAPQSPVDGYTF.